This is a list of T cell receptor beta chains from one sample in a study of metastatic and nonmetastatic thyroid tumors. From the PCR reads, TCRdb re-called clones with MiXCR. The repertoire consists of about 16,000 clones, with 9.5% to 15% occurring once and the leading ten covering roughly 30%. Material: blood. These TCRs come from a female donor with papillary thyroid cancer or a benign thyroid nodule (not recorded which). Some clones in this sample may be carry-over from other donors' samples. CDR3s include the opening cysteine and the closing phenylalanine or tryptophan. The D gene is left open where the match is weak. A clone size is listed for some rows: how often the clone was seen (once, few, many), or a class if it is expanded.

J: TRBJ2-2
D: NA
V: TRBV25-1
size: many
DNA: TGTGCCAGCAGTGAGACAAACACCGGGGAGCTGTTTTTT
CDR3: CASSETNTGELFF

J: TRBJ2-7
D: TRBD1
V: TRBV7-8
size: many
DNA: TGTGCCAGCACCCCCGGGACAGGGTTTAGGTACGAGCAGTACTTC
CDR3: CASTPGTGFRYEQYF

J: TRBJ1-1
D: NA
V: TRBV6-1
size: few
DNA: TGTGCCAACACCCCTTGGTGCCGGGACACTGAAGCTTTCTTT
CDR3: CANTPWCRDTEAFF

J: TRBJ2-7
D: NA
V: TRBV10-1
size: many
DNA: TGCGCCAGCAGTGAGTCAGGGCCCCGGTGGTACGAGCAGTACTTC
CDR3: CASSESGPRWYEQYF

J: TRBJ2-3
D: TRBD2
V: TRBV10-1
size: many
DNA: TGCGCCAGCAGCCTAGCGGGACCAGATACGCAGTATTTT
CDR3: CASSLAGPDTQYF

J: TRBJ2-7
D: TRBD2
V: TRBV20-1
size: many
DNA: TGCAGTGCTAGTTTCCAGCGGGAGTTCAACGAGCAGTACTTC
CDR3: CSASFQREFNEQYF

J: TRBJ2-4
D: NA
V: TRBV6-4
size: many
DNA: TGTGCCAGCAGTCTCCTGCCGGGACTCATGAGGGCCAAAAACATTCAGTACTTC
CDR3: CASSLLPGLMRAKNIQYF

J: TRBJ1-2
D: NA
V: TRBV24-1
size: few
DNA: TGTTCCACCAGTGAGGGGGGCAGGGTTTTCGATGGCTACACCTTC
CDR3: CSTSEGGRVFDGYTF

J: TRBJ2-1
D: NA
V: TRBV6-1
size: medium-sized
DNA: TGTGCCAGCACTCAGAGAGGGGCAGGGAATGAGCAGTTCTTC
CDR3: CASTQRGAGNEQFF

J: TRBJ1-5
D: NA
V: TRBV6-1
size: medium-sized
DNA: TGTGCCAGCAGTTCACAGGATCGTCAGCCCCAGCATTTT
CDR3: CASSSQDRQPQHF

J: TRBJ2-2
D: NA
V: TRBV28
size: many
DNA: TGTGCCAGCAGTGGGGATCTATTGAGGTCCGGGGAGCTGTTTTTT
CDR3: CASSGDLLRSGELFF

J: TRBJ2-7
D: NA
V: TRBV20-1
size: NA
DNA: TGCAGCGAGCGACGTCGGGGTGCGGCGAGCTTATACTTC
CDR3: CSERRRGAASLYF

J: TRBJ2-7
D: NA
V: TRBV28
size: few
DNA: TGTGCCATCAGTTCCCCGCGGGGGCATTACTTC
CDR3: CAISSPRGHYF

J: TRBJ1-2
D: TRBD1
V: TRBV6-1
size: medium-sized
DNA: TGTGCCAGCAGTCTCCGGCGGGACAGAACTAACTATGGCTACACCTTC
CDR3: CASSLRRDRTNYGYTF

J: TRBJ2-1
D: NA
V: TRBV5-1
size: NA
DNA: TGCGCCAGCAGCTTGAGGCCATCGAGCGATGATAATGAGCAGTTCTTC
CDR3: CASSLRPSSDDNEQFF

J: TRBJ2-7
D: TRBD1
V: TRBV6-5
size: medium-sized
DNA: TGTGCCAGCAGTTGGGACAGGGGACCCTACGAGCAGTACTTC
CDR3: CASSWDRGPYEQYF

J: TRBJ2-1
D: NA
V: TRBV7-7
size: many
DNA: TGTGCTAGCAGCTTAAGGAGGAGCTCCTACAATGAGCAGTTCTTC
CDR3: CASSLRRSSYNEQFF

J: TRBJ2-7
D: NA
V: TRBV4-3
size: many
DNA: TGCGCCAGCAGCCAAGACTGGCAGGGATCCGAGCAGTACTTC
CDR3: CASSQDWQGSEQYF

J: TRBJ2-3
D: NA
V: TRBV7-2
size: many
DNA: TGTGCCAGCAGCCAGCAGCCCATTGGGGCAGATACGCAGTATTTT
CDR3: CASSQQPIGADTQYF

J: TRBJ2-7
D: NA
V: TRBV28
size: medium-sized
DNA: TGTGCCAGCAGCCGCTGGGGTTCGAGGCCGGGGCAGTACTTC
CDR3: CASSRWGSRPGQYF

J: TRBJ1-2
D: TRBD1
V: TRBV28
size: few
DNA: TGTGCCAGCAGTAGAACCAATCCAGGGGGCGGCTATGGCTACATCTTC
CDR3: CASSRTNPGGGYGYIF

J: TRBJ1-1
D: NA
V: TRBV3-1
size: many
DNA: TGTGCCAGCAGCCAAGATCAACAGAAAGCTTTCTTT
CDR3: CASSQDQQKAFF

J: TRBJ2-3
D: NA
V: TRBV19
size: many
DNA: TGTGCCAGTAGTATCGCCCGGACAGCTAGCACAGATACGCAGTATTTT
CDR3: CASSIARTASTDTQYF

J: TRBJ2-1
D: TRBD2
V: TRBV19
size: many
DNA: TGTGCCAGTAGCCCCCGTGGGGGGGTGGAGTACAATGAGCAGTTCTTC
CDR3: CASSPRGGVEYNEQFF

J: TRBJ2-7
D: NA
V: TRBV28
size: NA
DNA: TGTGCCAGCAGTCCAGGGGTGGCGAGGGAGCAGTACTTC
CDR3: CASSPGVAREQYF

J: TRBJ1-1
D: NA
V: TRBV28
size: medium-sized
DNA: TGTGCCAGCAGTTTCTCCACTGAAGCTTTCTTT
CDR3: CASSFSTEAFF

J: TRBJ1-1
D: NA
V: TRBV5-1
size: many
DNA: TGCGCCAGCAGCCCGTCTTGGGGAGGAGAGAACACTGAAGCTTTCTTT
CDR3: CASSPSWGGENTEAFF

J: TRBJ1-1
D: NA
V: TRBV3-1
size: many
DNA: TGTGCCAGCAGCCAAGAGGTTGGGGCGAGTACTGAAGCTTTCTTT
CDR3: CASSQEVGASTEAFF

J: TRBJ1-1
D: TRBD1
V: TRBV20-1
size: many
DNA: TGCAGTGCTACTACAGGGGCGGGGGACACTGAAGCTTTCTTT
CDR3: CSATTGAGDTEAFF

J: TRBJ1-5
D: NA
V: TRBV4-3
size: many
DNA: TGCGCCAGCAGCCAAGATGCCGGGGCCGGAAGACAGCCCCAGCATTTT
CDR3: CASSQDAGAGRQPQHF

J: TRBJ1-5
D: TRBD1
V: TRBV25-1
size: medium-sized
DNA: TGTGCCAGCAGTCCGGGGACAGATCAGCCCCAGCATTTT
CDR3: CASSPGTDQPQHF

J: TRBJ2-1
D: TRBD2
V: TRBV20-1
size: many
DNA: TGCAGTGCCAACTCCGGCGGGGGGTACAATGAGCAGTTCTTC
CDR3: CSANSGGGYNEQFF

J: TRBJ1-1
D: TRBD1
V: TRBV2
size: many
DNA: TGTGCCAGCACCGGACAGGGGACTGAAGCTTTCTTT
CDR3: CASTGQGTEAFF

J: TRBJ1-1
D: NA
V: TRBV6-2/TRBV6-3
size: many
DNA: TGTGCCAGCAGTTACCGAGAGCCTGAGGCTTTCTTT
CDR3: CASSYREPEAFF

J: TRBJ2-2
D: NA
V: TRBV2
size: many
DNA: TGTGCCAGCAGACAAGGGGTCTCCGGGGAGCTGTTTTTT
CDR3: CASRQGVSGELFF

J: TRBJ1-6
D: NA
V: TRBV27
size: NA
DNA: TGTGCCAGCGGATTAATCGGATTAAATTCACCCCTCCACTTT
CDR3: CASGLIGLNSPLHF

J: TRBJ1-1
D: NA
V: TRBV12-3/TRBV12-4
size: few
DNA: TGTGCCAGCAGTCCCTCCCCCGTGGGTCTCCCGGGCACTGAAGCTTTCTTT
CDR3: CASSPSPVGLPGTEAFF

J: TRBJ1-1
D: NA
V: TRBV9
size: many
DNA: TGTGCCAGCTCCAGAGGCTCAATTATCTTGAACACTGAAGCTTTCTTT
CDR3: CASSRGSIILNTEAFF

J: TRBJ2-1
D: TRBD2
V: TRBV24-1
size: NA
DNA: TGTGCCACCAGCCCCACCGTGGGGACTAGGACGTATGAGCAGTTCTTC
CDR3: CATSPTVGTRTYEQFF

J: TRBJ1-6
D: NA
V: TRBV27
size: few
DNA: TGTGCCAGCAAGGGGACACGGAGTTCACCCCTCCACTTT
CDR3: CASKGTRSSPLHF

J: TRBJ2-3
D: NA
V: TRBV5-1
size: many
DNA: TGCGCCAGCAGCTTGGCGGTGCTACACACAGATACGCAGTATTTT
CDR3: CASSLAVLHTDTQYF

J: TRBJ2-5
D: NA
V: TRBV5-1
size: many
DNA: TGCGCCAGCAGCTTGGGTGATTCAGAGACCCAGTACTTC
CDR3: CASSLGDSETQYF

J: TRBJ1-3
D: NA
V: TRBV9
size: many
DNA: TGTGCCAGCAGCGAACACATATATCGGCTCGGGGTCGGAAACACCATATATTTT
CDR3: CASSEHIYRLGVGNTIYF

J: TRBJ2-7
D: TRBD2
V: TRBV27
size: NA
DNA: TGTGCCAGCAGTTTTCTTGCACTAGCGGGAGTCGGGGAGCAGTACTTC
CDR3: CASSFLALAGVGEQYF

J: TRBJ2-2
D: NA
V: TRBV4-3
size: many
DNA: TGCGCCAGCAGCCAGCGGCTCGCTATTAACACCGGGGAGCTGTTTTTT
CDR3: CASSQRLAINTGELFF

J: TRBJ1-1
D: NA
V: TRBV30
size: many
DNA: TGTGCCTGGAGTTACGGTAGCACTGAAGCTTTCTTT
CDR3: CAWSYGSTEAFF

J: TRBJ2-7
D: TRBD1
V: TRBV5-5
size: many
DNA: TGTGCCAGCAGCTTGAGTACCGGGACAGGGACCTACGAGCAGTACTTC
CDR3: CASSLSTGTGTYEQYF

J: TRBJ1-2
D: TRBD1
V: TRBV5-1
size: many
DNA: TGCGCCAGCAGCTTGGCCGACAGGGGCTATGGCTACACCTTC
CDR3: CASSLADRGYGYTF

J: TRBJ1-5
D: NA
V: TRBV6-2/TRBV6-3
size: medium-sized
DNA: TGTGCCAGCAGCCAAGAGCTGGGACAGCCCCAGCATTTT
CDR3: CASSQELGQPQHF

J: TRBJ1-2
D: NA
V: TRBV27
size: medium-sized
DNA: TGTGCCAGCAGCAGGGAGGGGTATGGCTACACCTTC
CDR3: CASSREGYGYTF

J: TRBJ2-7
D: TRBD1
V: TRBV14
size: many
DNA: TGTGCCAGCAGCCAAGGAGATAGGTGGGACAGGGGTTTTTACGAGCAGTACTTC
CDR3: CASSQGDRWDRGFYEQYF

J: TRBJ2-4
D: TRBD1
V: TRBV7-2
size: many
DNA: TGTGCCAGCAGCTCCGGACAGGGGTACGGAAACATTCAGTACTTC
CDR3: CASSSGQGYGNIQYF

J: TRBJ1-2
D: NA
V: TRBV20-1
size: many
DNA: TGCAGTGCTAGAGCCACTAACGCATACTATGGCTACACCTTC
CDR3: CSARATNAYYGYTF